A single TCR beta chain is shown here with its context. Its antigen remains unidentified. This entry comes from a study of siplizumab effects on memory and regulatory T cells. Study findings and constraints: Mappable alloreactive CD4+ clones were on average around 69% Treg-derived with siplizumab, approximately 30% in controls.

Sequencing was performed with immunoSEQ multiplex PCR; in TCRdb, only in-frame clones are kept and a portion is missing. The repertoire holds 100,000 to 120,000 clones, with roughly 90% as singletons. The CDR3 covers 15 residues. The receptor was derived from a human donor in good health. Input material: CD4+ T cells sorted from blood. This chain links TRBV21-1 with TRBJ1-4. TRBV21-1 is a pseudogene segment. This chain's CDR3 is CASSLSLGGNEKLFF. In DNA, the CDR3 is TGTGCCAGCAGCCTCTCTCTGGGCGGGAATGAAAAACTGTTTTTT.